This T cell receptor (beta chain) derives from a study of blood T cell repertoires in COVID-19. Repertoires were generated with immunoSEQ multiplex PCR, while TCRdb's copy carries only in-frame clones and drops some. The sample records 200,000 or so clones, roughly 87% being singletons. With 5 bases removed from V and 0 bases from J, the gap between germline ends came to 11 bases. CDR1 and CDR2 (germline): SGHRS, YFSETQ. The CDR3 has 15 residues. The sequenced sample consisted of peripheral blood. The TCR sequence derives from a man aged 35 to 55 with active or convalescent COVID-19. This rearrangement joins TRBV5-1 to TRBJ1-4; D gene uncertain. The CDR3 region has the DNA TGCGCCAGCAGAATTGGGCTTGCAACTAATGAAAAACTGTTTTTT. Its protein is CASRIGLATNEKLFF.